The text below deals with one TCR beta chain. TCRdb's copy holds only in-frame clones and misses some; the assay was immunoSEQ multiplex PCR. The sample includes 200,000 to 250,000 clones, approximately 88% of them seen just once. Germline V gives CDR1 MNHNY, CDR2 SVGAGI (reference sequence). This CDR3 has 15 residues. Trimming removed 6 bases at V and 1 base at J, with 13 bases between. This record comes from a study of Ad26.COV2.S vaccination and SARS-CoV-2 variants. Treatment defined: roughly 20 received Ad26.COV2.S at low or high dose, single or two shots; about 5 received placebo; per-sample allocation not given. Vaccine and placebo recipients were sampled on day 63 after the first injection.

The sample consisted of peripheral blood, taken in a trial of Ad26.COV2.S vaccine versus placebo. The origin of this receptor is a person aged 18-65 years who received the Ad26.COV2.S COVID-19 vaccine or a placebo. The genes are TRBV6-6 and TRBJ2-1; maybe TRBD2 (6 bases). The CDR3: CASSPGSGSYNEQFF. CDR3 DNA: TGTGCCAGCAGCCCCGGGAGTGGGTCCTACAATGAGCAGTTCTTC.